This TCR beta chain was recorded in a study of blood T cell repertoires in COVID-19 (dated by TCRdb to 2018 to 2021). With respect to the entire study: Samples from collaborators originated in the United States, Italy and Spain and spanned both the acute and convalescent phases of COVID-19. The repertoires were released in a freely available public database intended as a resource for research on the immune response to SARS-CoV-2. Where available, HLA class I and class II types were taken from metadata supplied by the sample provider and were not determined by assay-based typing. A de-identified subject ID, COVID-19 status, age in years and sex were almost always included in the sample metadata. The prospective study material was composed of cDNA or gDNA derived from T cells, B-cell-depleted T cells, or PBMCs. Deeply sampled blood TCRbeta repertoires from subjects exposed to, actively infected with, or recovered from COVID-19 were included in the dataset. The samples were drawn from two sources: the first 160 participants of the ongoing ImmuneRACE study, and fewer than 1,500 subjects contributed by 6 global collaborators. Findings and caveats that apply to the study as a whole: How much clinical and demographic metadata was included differed by source and by participant, and the metadata was provided uncurated.

TCRbeta CDR3 regions were amplified from genomic DNA by means of the immunoSEQ Assay, a bias-controlled multiplex PCR. For the original study's pipeline: Within the assay, amplification of reference gene primers was used to estimate how many nucleated cells each sample contained. Sequence reads were collapsed and filtered to measure the absolute abundance of every unique TCRbeta CDR3 rearrangement. For each sample, productive Simpson clonality was calculated as the square root of Simpson's diversity index across productive rearrangements. TCRdb limited this immuneACCESS table to in-frame rearrangements with V and J called. A share of clones is missing; checked studies link under half to unresolved V genes, and the rest is unexplained. Clonal size and the V and J genes are those of that table, whereas D and trimming came from the DNA. This sample holds roughly 63,000 clones; almost 80% were observed only once. The top ten clonotypes cover around an eighth of the sample.

This clone was counted between two and nine times. Its antigen specificity is not known. The sample holds no much larger clone one base away, and base qualities are not on file. Each collaborating institution followed its own protocols to collect whole blood in K2EDTA tubes. For TCRbeta analysis, collaborators shipped samples as frozen whole blood, isolated PBMCs, or DNA extracted from either of those sample types. Spanning cysteine to phenylalanine, the CDR3 consists of 13 amino acids. The read is trimmed to its CDR3 DNA, 39 bases read in frame from base 1. CDR1 MGHRA and CDR2 YSYEKL were looked up in the germline V gene. V and J lose 6 bases and 6 bases, and a span of 15 bases separates them.

The V gene is TRBV4-1 and the J gene is TRBJ2-7, with the D gene too uncertain to name. The TCR originated in a man at least 80 years old with acute or convalescent COVID-19. The specimen sequenced was peripheral blood. The DNA is as follows: TGCGCCAGCAGTCGCGCATTAGGCGGCGAGCAGTACTTC. Protein translation: CASSRALGGEQYF.